The subject of this entry is one T cell receptor (beta chain). Its matching antigen is unknown. The CDR3 is 11 residues long. CDR1 is SQVTM, CDR2 ANQGSEA, per germline. V shed 5 bases and J shed 5 bases, with 9 bases lying between them. The record originates from a study of cytomegalovirus exposure and HLA in healthy donors. The study's findings and limits: In an earlier analysis, productive rearrangement rates for most beta V segments clustered near 87% or 30%.

With 60 Vbeta and 13 Jbeta primers, the PCR was carried out. Profiling relied on immunoSEQ multiplex PCR, and the TCRdb table lists in-frame clones only, not all of them. Found here are around 140,000 clones, roughly 73% of them singletons; the top ten hold over 3%. The sequence was obtained from a man aged 35-49 years in good health and CMV-seronegative. Sequencing was carried out using PBMCs. The chain is built from TRBV29-1 and TRBJ2-5; possibly TRBD1 for D (6 bases). CDR3 nucleotide sequence: TGCAGCGTTACAGGGATGGAGACCCAGTACTTC. This sequence encodes CSVTGMETQYF.